This T cell receptor beta chain was sequenced during a study of T cell changes during pregnancy in multiple sclerosis. Produced via immunoSEQ multiplex PCR; TCRdb's table is partial and in-frame only. This table has fewer than 65,000 clones, roughly 94% appearing once. The CDR3 runs to 17 residues. With 5 bases removed from V and 0 bases from J, the gap between germline ends came to 17 bases. From germline, CDR1 is SGHTA and CDR2 FQGTGA. The sequencing here drew on CD4+ T cells from peripheral blood mononuclear cells, taken in the third trimester of pregnancy. This chain connects TRBV7-3 to TRBJ1-3, with a possible D match to TRBD1 (5 bases). The receptor was isolated from a female donor with multiple sclerosis, enrolled in a pregnancy study. CDR3 nucleotides: TGTGCCAGCAGCCCTCAGCCGGGACTCTTCTCTGGAAACACCATATATTTT. This sequence encodes CASSPQPGLFSGNTIYF. Full variable domain (rest looked up from reference TRBV7-3 and TRBJ1-3): GAGVSQTPSNKVTEKGKYVELRCDPISGHTALYWYRQSLGQGPEFLIYFQGTGAADDSGLPNDRFFAVRPEGSVSTLKIQRTERGDSAVYLCASSPQPGLFSGNTIYFGEGSWLTVV.